This is a list of T cell receptor beta chains from one sample in a study of T cells after somatic rescue of genetic block. Generated by immunoSEQ multiplex PCR, the TCRdb table keeps only in-frame clones and is missing some. The data show 110,000 or so clones, with over 80% seen just once and over 1.1% held by the top ten. The sequenced sample consisted of peripheral blood mononuclear cells (PBMCs). Receptor source: a woman in her late teens or twenties. The CDR3 runs from the conserved cysteine through the conserved F or W. A D gene is named only where the DNA matches it firmly. Expanded clones get a size class; other rows say once, few or many, or leave the size out.

V	size	J	D	CDR3	DNA
TRBV30	NA	TRBJ1-4	TRBD1	CACTAGGGHEKLFF	TGTGCCTGCACAGCAGGGGGCGGACATGAAAAACTGTTTTTT
TRBV19	NA	TRBJ1-6	NA	CASRDSLYNSPLHF	TGTGCCAGTAGAGACTCCCTCTATAATTCACCCCTCCACTTT
TRBV7-9	NA	TRBJ1-5	NA	CASSWGTDRNQPQHF	TGTGCCAGCAGCTGGGGGACGGATCGCAATCAGCCCCAGCATTTT
TRBV18	NA	TRBJ1-1	TRBD1	CASSPSGTGGTEAFF	TGTGCCAGCTCACCCTCCGGGACAGGGGGGACTGAAGCTTTCTTT
TRBV27	NA	TRBJ1-1	TRBD1	CASSFLHRDRYIVPEAFF	TGTGCCAGCAGTTTCCTCCACCGGGACAGGTATATAGTCCCTGAAGCTTTCTTT
TRBV10-3	few	TRBJ2-1	NA	CATWTVRNEQFF	TGTGCCACATGGACAGTACGAAATGAGCAGTTCTTC
TRBV2	NA	TRBJ2-7	NA	CASSKEAGEAYEQYF	TGTGCCAGCAGTAAAGAGGCAGGGGAGGCCTACGAGCAGTACTTC
TRBV5-1	NA	TRBJ1-4	NA	CASSFMGEGAEKLFF	TGCGCCAGCAGCTTCATGGGGGAGGGCGCGGAAAAACTGTTTTTT
TRBV10-3	NA	TRBJ2-7	NA	CAIRRGLNSYEQYF	TGTGCCATCAGGCGGGGCCTGAACTCCTACGAGCAGTACTTC
TRBV18	NA	TRBJ2-5	NA	CASSPSSEGGTQYF	TGTGCCAGCTCACCCTCCTCGGAGGGCGGGACCCAGTACTTC
TRBV28	NA	TRBJ2-3	NA	CASSPGGATDTQYF	TGTGCCAGCAGTCCGGGTGGGGCAACAGATACGCAGTATTTT
TRBV18	NA	TRBJ2-7	TRBD2	CASSTTPGGDEQYF	TGTGCCAGCTCAACCACCCCGGGAGGGGACGAGCAGTACTTC
TRBV9	NA	TRBJ1-6	NA	CASSSPNNSPLHF	TGTGCCAGCAGTTCCCCCAATAATTCACCCCTCCACTTT
TRBV10-3	NA	TRBJ1-1	TRBD1	CAISELGQGEAFF	TGTGCCATCAGTGAGCTGGGACAGGGTGAAGCTTTCTTT
TRBV5-6	NA	TRBJ1-1	NA	CASWTALRGNTEAFF	TGTGCCAGCTGGACAGCATTAAGGGGAAACACTGAAGCTTTCTTT
TRBV18	few	TRBJ1-5	NA	CASSQDRSQPQHF	TGTGCCAGCTCACAAGATAGGAGTCAGCCCCAGCATTTT
TRBV4-2	NA	TRBJ2-5	TRBD1	CASSQAEGAQETQYF	TGTGCCAGCAGCCAAGCAGAGGGGGCCCAAGAGACCCAGTACTTC
TRBV5-4	few	TRBJ1-1	TRBD1	CASSLVSRTGVAEAFF	TGTGCCAGCAGCTTGGTCTCAAGGACAGGGGTGGCTGAAGCTTTCTTT
TRBV5-1	NA	TRBJ1-1	NA	CASSLVAGQGNTEAFF	TGCGCCAGCAGCTTGGTTGCAGGGCAGGGGAACACTGAAGCTTTCTTT
TRBV19	NA	TRBJ2-7	NA	CASSIRGFSYEQYF	TGTGCCAGTAGTATTAGGGGGTTCTCCTACGAGCAGTACTTC
TRBV10-1	NA	TRBJ2-6	NA	CASRPRPLSGANVLTF	TGCGCCAGCAGGCCCCGGCCGCTCTCTGGGGCCAACGTCCTGACTTTC
TRBV6-5	NA	TRBJ1-1	NA	CASSYSRTVMNTEAFF	TGTGCCAGCAGTTACTCGAGGACAGTGATGAACACTGAAGCTTTCTTT
TRBV27	NA	TRBJ1-2	TRBD1	CASSLISQGADGYTF	TGTGCCAGCAGTTTAATCTCACAGGGGGCTGACGGCTACACCTTC
TRBV9	NA	TRBJ2-3	NA	CASSPTASKADTQYF	TGTGCCAGCAGCCCCACCGCTAGCAAGGCAGATACGCAGTATTTT
TRBV7-8	NA	TRBJ1-5	NA	CASSLADGQPQHF	TGTGCCAGCAGCTTAGCGGACGGTCAGCCCCAGCATTTT
TRBV4-1	NA	TRBJ1-3	NA	CASSQYRFSGNTIYF	TGCGCCAGCAGCCAATACAGGTTCTCTGGAAACACCATATATTTT
TRBV5-6	NA	TRBJ1-6	TRBD1	CASSLGQGNSPLHF	TGTGCCAGCAGCCTGGGACAGGGTAACTCACCCCTCCACTTT
TRBV6-4	many	TRBJ2-3	TRBD2	CASSDESSGGKDTQYF	TGTGCCAGCAGTGACGAGTCTAGCGGGGGCAAAGATACGCAGTATTTT
TRBV27	NA	TRBJ2-5	NA	CASSFRGGTQYF	TGTGCCAGCAGTTTTAGGGGGGGGACCCAGTACTTC
TRBV5-4	NA	TRBJ2-7	TRBD2	CASSPTSGAYEQYF	TGTGCCAGCAGTCCCACTAGCGGGGCCTACGAGCAGTACTTC
TRBV9	NA	TRBJ2-1	NA	CASSVNEGGSYNEQFF	TGTGCCAGCAGCGTAAACGAGGGGGGCTCCTACAATGAGCAGTTCTTC
TRBV7-2	NA	TRBJ2-7	TRBD2	CASSFQAGRNYEQYF	TGTGCCAGCAGCTTCCAAGCGGGGAGGAATTACGAGCAGTACTTC
TRBV9	NA	TRBJ1-1	NA	CASSVVGQGNTEAFF	TGTGCCAGCAGCGTAGTTGGGCAGGGGAACACTGAAGCTTTCTTT
TRBV2	NA	TRBJ1-2	TRBD1	CASSEGGQGYGYTF	TGTGCCAGCAGTGAAGGGGGACAGGGCTATGGCTACACCTTC
TRBV29-1	few	TRBJ1-1	TRBD1	CSVATGFFTEAFF	TGCAGCGTGGCGACAGGGTTTTTTACTGAAGCTTTCTTT
TRBV14	NA	TRBJ2-3	NA	CASSQDRTITDTQYF	TGTGCCAGCAGCCAAGACCGGACAATCACAGATACGCAGTATTTT
TRBV14	NA	TRBJ1-2	NA	CASSQEVARGYTF	TGTGCCAGCAGCCAAGAGGTGGCCAGGGGCTACACCTTC
TRBV4-3	NA	TRBJ2-1	TRBD2	CASSQVVAGAYNEQFF	TGCGCCAGCAGCCAAGTGGTGGCGGGAGCCTACAATGAGCAGTTCTTC
TRBV27	NA	TRBJ1-4	NA	CASSLSGGGRINEKLFF	TGTGCCAGCAGTTTAAGCGGGGGAGGGCGGATAAATGAAAAACTGTTTTTT
TRBV10-1	NA	TRBJ1-5	NA	CASRRQLNQPQHF	TGCGCCAGCAGAAGACAGCTAAATCAGCCCCAGCATTTT
TRBV4-3	NA	TRBJ2-1	NA	CASSQEGVGNEQFF	TGCGCCAGCAGCCAAGAGGGGGTGGGCAATGAGCAGTTCTTC
TRBV6-5	NA	TRBJ2-1	TRBD1	CASSLAGTGGDEQFF	TGTGCCAGCAGCCTCGCGGGGACAGGCGGCGATGAGCAGTTCTTC